The T cell receptor beta chain under discussion was sequenced for a study of CD8+CD57+ T cells in acquired aplastic anemia. Looking at the study overall: The average for DNA from sorted CD4+ and CD8+ cells was roughly 3 ug. There were about 10.8 million reads, on average, for CD4+ cells from healthy donors. Study results and limitations: The study identified roughly 31 CD8+ CDR3 sequences shared by patients and controls.

Profiling that covered TCR beta VDJ and CDR3 relied on genomic DNA as its template. MiXCR was run by TCRdb on the reads, yielding one entry per CDR3 protein. Of 40,000 or so distinct CDR3 sequences in the sample, around 80% were seen once. The germline CDR1 and CDR2 sequences are WSHSY and SAAADI. The CDR3 consists of 11 residues. Trimming took off 2 bases at V and 8 bases at J, with 6 bases between the two ends. This clonotype was picked up one time. The target antigen is unknown. The V call is TRBV10-2, the J call TRBJ1-1; D perhaps matches TRBD1 (5 bases). The sample was sorted CD4+, CD8+, or CD8+CD57+ T cells (not recorded which) from PBMCs. The receptor comes from a human donor in good health, serving as a control. The CDR3 nucleotides are TGCGCCAGCAGTGAGGGGGGGGAAGCTTTCTTT. This sequence encodes CASSEGGEAFF.